The 24 T cell receptor beta chains reported below all come from one sample, sequenced in a study of cytomegalovirus exposure and HLA in healthy donors (TCRdb year 2017). The library came from the immunoSEQ multiplex PCR assay. For the multiplex PCR, a mixture combining 60 forward primers for TCR Vbeta segments and 13 reverse primers for TCR Jbeta segments was used. The table comes from immuneACCESS by way of TCRdb, which keeps in-frame sequences with V and J called. Part of the clones is missing from these tables; in studies checked, under half for an unresolved V gene and the rest for unknown reasons. In all, the sample holds approximately 84,000 clones, and around 78% of those were seen once. Of the sample, about 2.7% falls within the top ten clones. The sequencing sample was made of PBMCs. The receptors come from a male donor in good health and CMV-seropositive.

Of note for this clone: Mismatch with germline at one junction end may stem from a read error. The chain uses TRBV5-3 and TRBJ1-5; weak D call: TRBD1 (5 bases). TRBV5-3 is treated as an ORF (open reading frame) with a function not yet certain. CDR3 length: 17 residues. CDR3 nucleotide sequence: TGTGTCAGAAGCTTGCCCAGGGCGGGAGGTGGCAATCAGCCCCAGCATTTT. Translating it yields CVRSLPRAGGGNQPQHF.

The V gene is TRBV6-6, the J gene TRBJ2-1, with D possibly TRBD2 on 6 matching bases. Trimming removed 7 bases from V and 5 bases from J, with 15 bases in between. The CDR3 runs to 14 residues. CDR1 is MNHNY, CDR2 SVGAGI, per germline (reference sequence). The CDR3 reads CASKDGSAHNEQFF. CDR3 nucleotide sequence: TGTGCCAGCAAAGACGGGAGCGCACACAATGAGCAGTTCTTC.

This CDR3 reads CASSLEVTGDIYGYTF. The CDR3 nucleotides are TGTGCCAGCAGCTTAGAAGTTACAGGGGACATCTATGGCTACACCTTC. This chain links TRBV7-9 with TRBJ1-2; 7 bases are a match to TRBD1. Germline V lookup: CDR1 SEHNR, CDR2 FQNEAQ (reference sequence). The V gene end was trimmed by 1 base and the J gene end by 4 bases; junction bases not matched to a gene: 9. This CDR3 contains 16 residues.

The V and J genes are TRBV5-1 and TRBJ2-3, with 7 nucleotides matching TRBD2. Trimming took 3 bases from V and 6 from J; bases not matched to a gene: 10. The germline gives CDR1 SGHRS, CDR2 YFSETQ. CDR3 length: 15 residues. Here the CDR3 reads CASSWSGGRIDTQYF. The CDR3 region has the DNA TGCGCCAGCAGCTGGTCTGGCGGGAGAATCGATACGCAGTATTTT.

The CDR3 spells CASVRDNSYEQYF. In DNA, the CDR3 is TGTGCCAGCGTCCGAGACAACTCCTACGAGCAGTACTTC. The J gene is TRBJ2-7, the V gene TRBV7-9, with D hard to call. Trimming took 8 bases from V and 0 from J, leaving 11 bases between them. This CDR3 is built from 13 residues. Germline V gene lookup returns CDR1 SEHNR and CDR2 FQNEAQ (reference sequence).

V gene TRBV19 combines with J gene TRBJ2-3; 9 bases are shared with TRBD1. The CDR3 is made up of 14 amino acids. V lost 10 bases to trimming and J lost 6 bases; unmatched junction nucleotides: 11. CDR1 is LNHDA and CDR2 is SQIVND in the germline V gene (reference sequence). The CDR3 reads CATALTGGSDTQYF. In DNA, the CDR3 is TGTGCCACCGCCCTTACAGGGGGCTCGGATACGCAGTATTTT.

The chain uses TRBV29-1 and TRBJ1-1; weak D call: TRBD1 (5 bases). Trimming took 7 bases from V and 1 from J, leaving 22 bases between them. CDR3 length: 16 residues. The germline gives CDR1 SQVTM, CDR2 ANQGSEA. Here the CDR3 DNA reads TGCAGCGCCGGAGGGGCCAGGGCGGGTGGGAACACTGAAGCTTTCTTT. Its translation is CSAGGARAGGNTEAFF. The variable domain in full, with the rest retrieved from reference TRBV29-1 and TRBJ1-1, is SAVISQKPSRDICQRGTSLTIQCQVDSQVTMMFWYRQQPGQSLTLIATANQGSEATYESGFVIDKFPISRPNLTFSTLTVSNMSPEDSSIYLCSAGGARAGGNTEAFFGQGTRLTVV.

This clone was found a few times. V gene TRBV30 combines with J gene TRBJ2-3, with D uncertain. Trimming left V 0 bases short and J 4 bases short, with 5 bases between. The CDR3 is 12 residues long. Germline CDR1 and CDR2: GTSNPN and SVGIG (reference sequence). As DNA, the CDR3 is TGTGCCTGGAGTGTACTTCCAGATACGCAGTATTTT. It is translated as CAWSVLPDTQYF.

This clone was picked up one time. The chain has TRBV28 and TRBJ2-1; a possible D gene is TRBD1 (5 bases). The germline CDR1 and CDR2 sequences are MDHEN and SYDVKM. V was shortened by 6 bases and J by 5 bases, with 8 bases between the two germline ends. This CDR3 contains 12 residues. CDR3 sequence: CASSTTDNEQFF. DNA of the CDR3: TGTGCCAGCAGCACGACAGACAATGAGCAGTTCTTC.

In DNA, the CDR3 is TGTGCCAGCAGTGAAAGGACTAGCGGGAGGATAGGGCAAGAGACCCAGTACTTC. Amino acid sequence: CASSERTSGRIGQETQYF. The genes are TRBV2 and TRBJ2-5; TRBD2 matches 14 bases. The CDR3 is 18 amino acids. Germline V gene sequence: CDR1 SNHLY, CDR2 FYNNEI. Trimming removed 2 bases from V and 2 bases from J; junction bases left unmatched: 7.

V is TRBV27 and J is TRBJ2-2; the match to TRBD2 covers 7 bases. This CDR3 is built from 15 residues. Trimming at V came to 2 bases and at J to 6 bases, leaving 6 bases not matched to a gene. From germline, CDR1 is MNHEY and CDR2 SMNVEV (reference sequence). The DNA of the CDR3 is TGTGCCAGCAGTTTAGGCGGGAGTGGCGCCGGGGAGCTGTTTTTT. Its translation: CASSLGGSGAGELFF.

This chain links TRBV29-1 with TRBJ2-1; 8 bases match TRBD1. The CDR3 is 15 amino acids. The V segment lost 6 bases and the J segment 10 bases; nucleotides outside the gene matches: 17. CDR1 is SQVTM, CDR2 ANQGSEA, per germline. The CDR3 loop reads CSVMGATGGGFEQFF. DNA of the CDR3: TGCAGCGTGATGGGGGCAACAGGGGGTGGGTTCGAGCAGTTCTTC.

This clone was seen more than once but under ten times. This CDR3 reads CASSQIAGGGSTQYF. Written as DNA, the CDR3 is TGCGCCAGCAGCCAAATAGCGGGAGGGGGGAGTACGCAGTATTTT. The V call is TRBV4-1, the J call TRBJ2-3, with TRBD2 identical over 11 bases. The CDR3 extends over 15 amino acids. Losses at the gene ends were 2 bases for V and 8 bases for J; bases not matched to a gene: 6. Germline-derived CDR1 and CDR2 are MGHRA and YSYEKL.

This clone was seen more than once but under ten times. The chain employs TRBV27 and TRBJ2-5; D is perhaps TRBD1 (6 bases). With 2 bases removed from V and 1 base from J, the gap between germline ends came to 8 bases. Germline CDR1 is MNHEY and CDR2 is SMNVEV (reference sequence). The CDR3 is 14 amino acids. CDR3 DNA sequence: TGTGCCAGCAGTTTAGGACAGTTCCAAGAGACCCAGTACTTC. Translating it yields CASSLGQFQETQYF.

This chain joins TRBV12-5 and TRBJ2-5, with 8 bases lining up with TRBD2. In germline, CDR1 is LGHNT, CDR2 FRNRAP. CDR3 length: 15 residues. Trimming cost V 1 base and J 5 bases; bases outside gene matches: 6. The CDR3 is CASGLGTSSGETQYF. CDR3 coding DNA: TGTGCTAGTGGTTTGGGGACTAGCTCGGGGGAGACCCAGTACTTC.

The CDR3 nucleotides read TGTGCCAGCAGTTATCGGCTAGCGTCTCTAGCCGAGCAGTACTTC. Translating it yields CASSYRLASLAEQYF. This chain uses TRBV27 with TRBJ2-7; D perhaps matches TRBD2 (6 bases). Per the germline V gene, CDR1 is MNHEY and CDR2 is SMNVEV (reference sequence). The CDR3 loop spans 15 amino acids. The ends were cut back, 4 bases at V and 6 bases at J, with 19 bases in the middle.

V is TRBV5-1 and J is TRBJ2-5; D is unresolved. With 2 bases removed from V and 5 bases from J, the gap between germline ends came to 4 bases. Germline values: CDR1 SGHRS, CDR2 YFSETQ. The CDR3 length is 11 residues. DNA for the CDR3: TGCGCCAGCAGCTTCCGGGAGACCCAGTACTTC. It specifies CASSFRETQYF.

The J gene is TRBJ2-1, the V gene TRBV13, with 9 bases lining up with TRBD2. V shed 5 bases, J shed 5 bases, and the junction held 10 bases outside the gene matches. Germline loops: CDR1 PRHDT, CDR2 FYEKMQ (reference sequence). This CDR3 has 16 amino acids. CDR3: CASSPVGGGGDNEQFF. CDR3 nucleotides: TGTGCCAGCAGCCCCGTCGGCGGCGGGGGGGACAATGAGCAGTTCTTC.

The DNA of the CDR3 is TGTGCCAGCAGCCAAGATGGGTCTAGCGGGGGCTACGAGCAGTACTTC. Amino acid sequence: CASSQDGSSGGYEQYF. The rearrangement uses TRBV4-2 and TRBJ2-7, with TRBD2 matching over 10 bases. The CDR3 is 16 residues long. Germline assignment: CDR1 LGHNA and CDR2 YNFKEQ. J was trimmed by 3 bases and V by 0 bases; bases with no gene match: 5.

The rearrangement uses TRBV28 and TRBJ2-1; D perhaps matches TRBD2 (5 bases). The CDR3 consists of 14 residues. V lost 5 bases, J lost 10 bases, and 18 bases lay in between. CDR1 is MDHEN, CDR2 SYDVKM, per germline. CDR3 coding DNA: TGTGCCAGCAGTCCCCGGATGGACTCCTTAGAGCAGTTCTTC. Translated: CASSPRMDSLEQFF.

The gene calls are TRBV4-1 and TRBJ2-2; 8 bases map to TRBD1. The CDR3 is made up of 18 amino acids. Trimming cost V 5 bases and J 0 bases; bases outside gene matches: 11. The germline V gene has CDR1 MGHRA and CDR2 YSYEKL. In DNA form, the CDR3 reads TGCGCCAGCAGCTATCCGAGGACAGGGCCGTCGAACACCGGGGAGCTGTTTTTT. It yields the protein CASSYPRTGPSNTGELFF.

This chain uses TRBV6-5 with TRBJ2-1; TRBD2 agrees at 13 bases. CDR1 is MNHEY and CDR2 is SVGAGI in the germline V gene. The J segment lost 14 bases and the V segment lost 4 bases, leaving 8 bases of the junction unmatched. The CDR3 runs to 14 residues. The CDR3 sequence is CASSSLAGGLREFF. In DNA, the CDR3 is TGTGCCAGCAGTTCACTAGCGGGAGGGCTAAGAGAGTTCTTC.

The gene calls are TRBV6-4 and TRBJ2-7; no definite D call. The germline V gene has CDR1 MRHNA and CDR2 SNTAGT. Trimming left V 6 bases short and J 7 bases short, with 7 bases between. This CDR3 has 10 residues. The CDR3 nucleotides are TGTGCCAGCAGCCTTCGGGAGCAGTACTTC. Protein sequence: CASSLREQYF.

V usage is TRBV27 and J usage is TRBJ2-7; TRBD2 is a possible D gene (5 bases). Germline lookup yields CDR1 MNHEY and CDR2 SMNVEV (reference sequence). V shed 2 bases and J shed 6 bases, with 11 bases lying between them. The CDR3 is 13 amino acids. The CDR3 region is CASSLSYGIEQYF. CDR3 bases: TGTGCCAGCAGTTTAAGTTACGGGATCGAGCAGTACTTC.